The rows below give T cell receptor beta chains drawn from one sample of a study of blood T cell repertoires in COVID-19. The data were produced by immunoSEQ multiplex PCR, yet TCRdb's version contains in-frame clones alone and is incomplete. The profile shows 250,000 or so clones, approximately 90% of them singletons. The material sequenced was PBMCs or T cells enriched from blood (not recorded which). The receptors originated from a man aged 35-49 years who had been exposed to COVID-19. Both conserved end residues are part of each CDR3. Each record gives: clone size, CDR3 length, D gene, V gene, J gene, CDR3 protein, CDR3 DNA. D genes are given only for firm matches. Clone size is given for some rows only: seen once, a few or many times, or a class if the clone is expanded.

-,14,TRBD2,TRBV9,TRBJ2-7,CASSGLAGPDEQYF,TGTGCCAGCAGCGGACTAGCGGGACCCGACGAGCAGTACTTC
-,16,TRBD1,TRBV12-5,TRBJ2-2,CASGLASGTVAGELFF,TGTGCTAGTGGTTTGGCCTCCGGGACAGTGGCCGGGGAGCTGTTTTTT
-,15,TRBD2,TRBV10-3,TRBJ2-5,CAISETSGRAGTQYF,TGTGCCATCAGTGAGACTAGCGGGAGGGCCGGGACCCAGTACTTC
-,14,-,TRBV11-2,TRBJ2-7,CASSVPGGLYEQYF,TGTGCCAGCAGCGTGCCCGGGGGGCTCTACGAGCAGTACTTC
-,15,TRBD2,TRBV27,TRBJ2-5,CASSSRGLVGETQYF,TGTGCCAGCAGTTCCCGAGGACTAGTTGGGGAGACCCAGTACTTC
-,14,-,TRBV12-5,TRBJ1-5,CASGLVGVNQPQHF,TGTGCTAGTGGTTTGGTAGGAGTTAATCAGCCCCAGCATTTT
-,14,-,TRBV5-6,TRBJ1-5,CASALEGSNQPQHF,TGTGCCAGCGCCCTTGAGGGTAGCAATCAGCCCCAGCATTTT
-,14,-,TRBV7-9,TRBJ1-2,CAESTGGLGYGYTF,TGTGCCGAATCCACGGGGGGCTTGGGGTATGGCTACACCTTC
once,15,TRBD1,TRBV28,TRBJ1-3,CASSHLTGVGNTIYF,TGTGCCAGCAGCCACCTGACAGGGGTTGGAAACACCATATATTTT
-,16,-,TRBV2,TRBJ1-1,CASSPGRTVMNTEAFF,TGTGCCAGCAGTCCTGGAAGGACAGTCATGAACACTGAAGCTTTCTTT
few,14,-,TRBV28,TRBJ2-3,CASSFISGTDTQYF,TGTGCCAGCAGTTTTATTAGCGGCACAGATACGCAGTATTTT
-,16,TRBD1,TRBV6-5,TRBJ1-2,CASSYSGTVSNYGYTF,TGTGCCAGCAGTTACTCAGGGACAGTATCTAACTATGGCTACACCTTC
-,12,-,TRBV29-1,TRBJ2-7,CSVLGSRGEQYF,TGCAGCGTTCTAGGGTCACGGGGAGAGCAGTACTTC
few,14,-,TRBV2,TRBJ2-5,CASGRAGYQETQYF,TGTGCCAGCGGGCGAGCGGGTTACCAAGAGACCCAGTACTTC
-,14,TRBD1,TRBV28,TRBJ1-1,CASSLLGGDTEAFF,TGTGCCAGCAGTTTATTAGGGGGCGACACTGAAGCTTTCTTT
-,15,-,TRBV18,TRBJ2-7,CASSSTRDSSYEQYF,TGTGCCAGCTCGAGCACCCGGGACTCATCCTACGAGCAGTACTTC
-,15,TRBD2,TRBV7-2,TRBJ2-2,CASSLLAGVAGELFF,TGTGCCAGCAGCTTACTAGCGGGAGTCGCCGGGGAGCTGTTTTTT
-,16,TRBD2,TRBV11-2,TRBJ2-4,CASSSGTSGVKNIQYF,TGTGCCAGCAGCTCCGGGACTAGCGGGGTTAAAAACATTCAGTACTTC
-,15,-,TRBV4-1,TRBJ2-4,CASSQEIRTLNIQYF,TGCGCCAGCAGCCAAGAGATCAGAACCCTAAACATTCAGTACTTC
-,13,-,TRBV29-1,TRBJ1-2,CSVAREVGYGYTF,TGCAGCGTTGCCAGGGAAGTAGGTTATGGCTACACCTTC
-,14,-,TRBV11-2,TRBJ1-1,CASSLDRSGTEAFF,TGTGCCAGCAGCTTAGATCGGTCGGGCACTGAAGCTTTCTTT
once,11,-,TRBV18,TRBJ1-2,CASGGRSLYTF,TGTGCCAGCGGGGGGAGATCCCTCTACACCTTC
-,17,-,TRBV19,TRBJ1-2,CASSRGNPGSSTNGYTF,TGTGCCAGTAGTAGAGGGAATCCCGGTTCCTCTACGAATGGCTACACCTTC